These 2 T cell receptor beta chains share one sample of origin, sequenced in a study of cytomegalovirus exposure and HLA in healthy donors. The PCR ran on 60 Vbeta and 13 Jbeta primers. Using immunoSEQ multiplex PCR, the repertoire was profiled, and TCRdb retains in-frame clones only, with some absent. The sample has some 140,000 clones, 65% to 80% seen once. The source material was PBMCs. Receptors originate from a man between 18 and 35 years old in good health and CMV-seronegative.

The J gene is TRBJ1-1, the V gene TRBV5-8, with D possibly TRBD1 on 6 matching bases. Per germline, CDR1 SGHTS and CDR2 YDEGEE. The ends were cut back, 6 bases at V and 3 bases at J, with 30 bases in the middle. The CDR3 has 19 residues. The CDR3 bases are TGTGCCAGCACCCCCTCTACATGGGGGCTACAGTATGCGGACACTGAAGCTTTCTTT. Its protein product is CASTPSTWGLQYADTEAFF.

This clone was seen once. The genes are TRBV19 and TRBJ1-4; TRBD1 is a possible D gene (5 bases). Looked up from germline, CDR1 is LNHDA and CDR2 is SQIVND (reference sequence). V lost 7 bases and J 6 bases, leaving 18 bases between the germline ends. There are 15 residues in the CDR3. The CDR3 DNA reads TGTGCCAGTACCCTCAGGGCCGGGAGTCATGAAAAACTGTTTTTT. As protein: CASTLRAGSHEKLFF.